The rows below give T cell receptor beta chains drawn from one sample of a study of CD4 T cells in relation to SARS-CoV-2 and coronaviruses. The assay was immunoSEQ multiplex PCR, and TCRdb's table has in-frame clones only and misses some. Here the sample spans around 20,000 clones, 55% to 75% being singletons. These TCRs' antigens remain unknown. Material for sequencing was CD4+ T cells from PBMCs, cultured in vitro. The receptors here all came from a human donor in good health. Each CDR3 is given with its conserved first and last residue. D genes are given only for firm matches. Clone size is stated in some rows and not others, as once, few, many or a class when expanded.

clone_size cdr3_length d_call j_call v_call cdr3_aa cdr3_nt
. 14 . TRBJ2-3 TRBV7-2 CASSLGRWTDTQYF TGTGCCAGCAGCTTAGGGCGTTGGACAGATACGCAGTATTTT
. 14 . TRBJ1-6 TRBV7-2 CASSNRLYNSPLHF TGTGCCAGCAGCAACCGGCTCTATAATTCACCCCTCCACTTT
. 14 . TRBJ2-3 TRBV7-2 CASSLVDGPDTQYF TGTGCCAGCAGCTTAGTAGATGGCCCAGATACGCAGTATTTT
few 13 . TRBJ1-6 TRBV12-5 CASGPAANSPLHF TGTGCTAGTGGTCCCGCGGCCAATTCACCCCTCCACTTT
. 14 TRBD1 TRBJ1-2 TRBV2 CASRLRQGTYGYTF TGTGCCAGCAGACTACGACAGGGGACCTATGGCTACACCTTC
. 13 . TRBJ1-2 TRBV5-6 CASNQQGLYGYTF TGTGCCAGCAACCAACAGGGACTCTATGGCTACACCTTC
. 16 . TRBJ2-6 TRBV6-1 CASSEGSFSGANVLTF TGTGCCAGCAGTGAAGGGTCCTTCTCTGGGGCCAACGTCCTGACTTTC
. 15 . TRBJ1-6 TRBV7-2 CASSLGSSYNSPLHF TGTGCCAGCAGCCTAGGGAGCTCCTATAATTCACCCCTCCACTTT
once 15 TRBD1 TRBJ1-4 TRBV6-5 CASSWVRQGDEKLFF TGTGCCAGCAGTTGGGTGAGACAGGGGGACGAAAAACTGTTTTTT
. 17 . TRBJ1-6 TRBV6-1 CASSAQGGFATNSPLHF TGTGCCAGCAGTGCGCAAGGGGGGTTCGCAACTAATTCACCCCTCCACTTT
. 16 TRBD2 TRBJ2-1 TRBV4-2 CASSQDDLAGVNEQFF TGTGCCAGCAGCCAAGATGACCTAGCGGGAGTAAATGAGCAGTTCTTC
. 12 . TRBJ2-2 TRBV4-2 CASSQLTGELFF TGTGCCAGCAGCCAATTAACCGGGGAGCTGTTTTTT
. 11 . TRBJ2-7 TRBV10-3 CATSTVYEQYF TGTGCCACCAGTACAGTCTACGAGCAGTACTTC